The rows below give T cell receptor beta chains drawn from one sample of a study of shared clonotypes between healthy human individuals. The table came from immunoSEQ multiplex PCR; TCRdb's copy has only in-frame clones and leaves some out. The sample has some 2,400,000 clones, approximately 96% seen once. The specimen sequenced was naive CD4+ T cells sorted from blood. These receptors came from a man aged 18 to 29 in good health. The CDR3 runs from the conserved cysteine through the conserved F or W. Fields, in order: D gene, CDR3 length, V gene, clone size, J gene, CDR3 DNA, CDR3 protein. A D gene is named only where the DNA matches it firmly. The listing skips clone size in some rows; elsewhere it reads once, few, many or a size class.

>.|13|TRBV29-1|once|TRBJ2-7
TGCAGCGGGAGACAGGATTTCTCCTACGAGCAGTACTTC
CSGRQDFSYEQYF
>.|14|TRBV5-4|once|TRBJ2-5
TGTGCCAGCAGCTTGCGGCAGGGTGGGGAGACCCAGTACTTC
CASSLRQGGETQYF
>TRBD1|13|TRBV5-4|.|TRBJ2-1
TGTGCCAGCAGCTTGGGACAGGGGGATGAGCAGTTCTTC
CASSLGQGDEQFF
>TRBD1|20|TRBV28|.|TRBJ2-7
TGTGCCAGTTACAAGAGAGGTACGGGTTGGGGGACAGGGCTAACCTACGAGCAGTACTTC
CASYKRGTGWGTGLTYEQYF
>TRBD2|16|TRBV30|.|TRBJ2-1
TGTGCCTGGAGTGTAGCCCCTAGCGGGGGCCACAATGAGCAGTTCTTC
CAWSVAPSGGHNEQFF
>TRBD1|13|TRBV5-1|.|TRBJ2-1
TGCGCCAGCAGATGGACAGGGGGCAATGAGCAGTTCTTC
CASRWTGGNEQFF
>.|17|TRBV19|.|TRBJ2-3
TGTGCCAGTAGTATAGCCGTACGGAACGGGGGAACAGATACGCAGTATTTT
CASSIAVRNGGTDTQYF
>TRBD1|13|TRBV11-2|.|TRBJ2-2
TGTGCCAGCAGTCAGGGGGACACCGGGGAGCTGTTTTTT
CASSQGDTGELFF
>TRBD1|19|TRBV7-9|.|TRBJ1-3
TGTGCCAGCAGCTTAGGCCTACGGGACAGGGGGCAAACTGGAAACACCATATATTTT
CASSLGLRDRGQTGNTIYF
>.|11|TRBV10-3|.|TRBJ1-4
TGTGCCATCAGTGAGTCAGAAAAACTGTTTTTT
CAISESEKLFF
>.|15|TRBV5-1|once|TRBJ1-5
TGCGCCAGCAGCTTGGACGGTAAGAGGAATCAGCCCCAGCATTTT
CASSLDGKRNQPQHF
>.|14|TRBV6-1|.|TRBJ2-7
TGTGCCAGCAGTGAAGCGGGTAGCTCCTACGAGCAGTACTTC
CASSEAGSSYEQYF
>.|15|TRBV9|.|TRBJ2-2
TGTGCCAGCAGCCCGGGACGTCAAGACACCGGGGAGCTGTTTTTT
CASSPGRQDTGELFF
>.|14|TRBV6-5|.|TRBJ2-3
TGTGCCAGCAGTTACCTGGCTAGCACAGATACGCAGTATTTT
CASSYLASTDTQYF
>TRBD1|15|TRBV28|.|TRBJ2-2
TGTGCCAGCACCTTCTCGGACAGGGAAGCCGGGGAGCTGTTTTTT
CASTFSDREAGELFF
>TRBD1|14|TRBV6-5|once|TRBJ1-1
TGTGCCAGCAGTTACGACAGGGTAGGCACTGAAGCTTTCTTT
CASSYDRVGTEAFF
>.|13|TRBV6-5|.|TRBJ1-1
TGTGCCAGCAGTTACTCCCAGGGCGCTGAAGCTTTCTTT
CASSYSQGAEAFF
>.|14|TRBV6-1|.|TRBJ1-6
TGTGCCAGCAGTGAAATAGGACAGCCTTCACCCCTCCACTTT
CASSEIGQPSPLHF
>.|13|TRBV6-1|.|TRBJ2-1
TGTGCCAGTAGCTCCCAGGAGGCGTATGAGCAGTTCTTC
CASSSQEAYEQFF
>TRBD1|13|TRBV5-4|.|TRBJ1-1
TGTGCCAGCAGCCCAGGGGGCGTTCTGGAAGCTTTCTTT
CASSPGGVLEAFF
>.|13|TRBV19|.|TRBJ1-4
TGTGCCAGTAGTATCCGGACGAAAGAAAAACTGTTTTTT
CASSIRTKEKLFF
>TRBD2|15|TRBV5-1|.|TRBJ2-7
TGCGCCAGCACCTCTAGCGGGAGGTCCCTCTACGAGCAGTACTTC
CASTSSGRSLYEQYF
>.|12|TRBV27|.|TRBJ1-5
TGTGCCAGCAGTTCAGGCGGTCAGCCCCAGCATTTT
CASSSGGQPQHF
>.|15|TRBV6-1|.|TRBJ1-5
TGTGCCAGCAGTGCCAGAAGGGGTTCCTATCAGCCCCAGCATTTT
CASSARRGSYQPQHF
>TRBD1|15|TRBV27|.|TRBJ2-5
TGTGCCAGCAGTCTGCGACAGGGGGACCAAGAGACCCAGTACTTC
CASSLRQGDQETQYF
>.|12|TRBV5-6|once|TRBJ2-3
TGTGCCAGCAGCTTCGGGACAGATACGCAGTATTTT
CASSFGTDTQYF
>TRBD1|13|TRBV29-1|.|TRBJ1-5
TGCAGCGTTCGACAGGGTAGCAATCAGCCCCAGCATTTT
CSVRQGSNQPQHF
>.|13|TRBV4-1|.|TRBJ2-5
TGCGCCAGCAGCCTAGGGGTTTTGGAGACCCAGTACTTC
CASSLGVLETQYF
>TRBD1|15|TRBV5-1|.|TRBJ1-2
TGCGCCAGCAGCTCCCGACAGGGCGAGTCCTATGGCTACACCTTC
CASSSRQGESYGYTF
>.|15|TRBV4-3|.|TRBJ1-4
TGCGCCAGCAGCCAAGATGGAGGGGGACGGGAAAAACTGTTTTTT
CASSQDGGGREKLFF
>TRBD1|15|TRBV7-2|.|TRBJ1-5
TGTGCCAGCAGCTTAGCCACAGGGGGCTATCAGCCCCAGCATTTT
CASSLATGGYQPQHF
>.|14|TRBV9|.|TRBJ2-7
TGTGCCAGCAGCGGGTCTTTCGCGGGGAACGAGCAGTACTTC
CASSGSFAGNEQYF
>TRBD2|15|TRBV28|.|TRBJ2-7
TGTGCCAGCAGTTCGACCGGACTAGCGGATTACGAGCAGTACTTC
CASSSTGLADYEQYF
>.|13|TRBV6-5|.|TRBJ1-2
TGTGCCAGCAGTTATGGGGGAAACTATGGCTACACCTTC
CASSYGGNYGYTF
>.|15|TRBV5-1|.|TRBJ2-1
TGCGCCAGCAGTGTGAAGGGTGGCTCCTACAATGAGCAGTTCTTC
CASSVKGGSYNEQFF
>TRBD1|12|TRBV6-1|.|TRBJ2-7
TGTGCCAGCAGGGGACAGCATGGGGAGCAGTACTTC
CASRGQHGEQYF
>.|15|TRBV5-1|.|TRBJ1-5
TGCGCCAGCAGCTTGGATGGGCCTAGCAATCAGCCCCAGCATTTT
CASSLDGPSNQPQHF
>.|11|TRBV30|.|TRBJ2-5
TGTGCCTGGAGTCACCAAGAGACCCAGTACTTC
CAWSHQETQYF
>TRBD1|14|TRBV6-6|.|TRBJ1-2
TGTGCCAGCACCGCGCCGGGACAGGGCGGCGGCTACACCTTC
CASTAPGQGGGYTF
>.|15|TRBV4-2|.|TRBJ1-5
TGTGCCAGCAGCCAAGATATCCGGGGCAATCAGCCCCAGCATTTT
CASSQDIRGNQPQHF
>.|14|TRBV5-4|.|TRBJ2-1
TGTGCCAGCAGCTTTCCGGGGTCCAACAATGAGCAGTTCTTC
CASSFPGSNNEQFF
>.|15|TRBV5-1|.|TRBJ1-6
TGCGCCAGCAGCTTGGCCGCAGGGTATAATTCACCCCTCCACTTT
CASSLAAGYNSPLHF
>TRBD1|17|TRBV19|.|TRBJ2-7
TGTGCCAGTAGCCGAACTGATCCGGGACAGGGCTCCTACGAGCAGTACTTC
CASSRTDPGQGSYEQYF